The present TCR beta chain was sequenced within a study of OX40 agonist ivuxolimab in advanced cancers. Study summary: Three patients had partial responses: one hepatocellular carcinoma, two cutaneous melanoma.

The CDR3 runs to 14 residues. J was trimmed by 5 bases and V by 1 base; bases with no gene match: 4. The V gene's germline CDR1 is LGHNT and CDR2 FRNRAP. Points on this clone: Its antigen is undetermined.

Study-wide points: Expanded clones tended on average to be more numerous among CD8+ T cells than CD4+.

The assay was immunoSEQ multiplex PCR, and TCRdb's table has in-frame clones only and misses some. The sample contains 50,000 to 75,000 clones, around 90% of which appear only once. This sequence originates from an adult with an advanced solid tumor such as melanoma, head and neck, liver or kidney cancer. Sequencing was performed on CD4+ or CD8+ T cells sorted from blood, taken in a trial of the OX40 agonist ivuxolimab. This chain links TRBV12-5 with TRBJ2-7; 8 bases line up with TRBD1. The CDR3 region has the DNA TGTGCTAGTGGTTTGGAGACAGGGGCTCACGAGCAGTACTTC. Residues: CASGLETGAHEQYF.